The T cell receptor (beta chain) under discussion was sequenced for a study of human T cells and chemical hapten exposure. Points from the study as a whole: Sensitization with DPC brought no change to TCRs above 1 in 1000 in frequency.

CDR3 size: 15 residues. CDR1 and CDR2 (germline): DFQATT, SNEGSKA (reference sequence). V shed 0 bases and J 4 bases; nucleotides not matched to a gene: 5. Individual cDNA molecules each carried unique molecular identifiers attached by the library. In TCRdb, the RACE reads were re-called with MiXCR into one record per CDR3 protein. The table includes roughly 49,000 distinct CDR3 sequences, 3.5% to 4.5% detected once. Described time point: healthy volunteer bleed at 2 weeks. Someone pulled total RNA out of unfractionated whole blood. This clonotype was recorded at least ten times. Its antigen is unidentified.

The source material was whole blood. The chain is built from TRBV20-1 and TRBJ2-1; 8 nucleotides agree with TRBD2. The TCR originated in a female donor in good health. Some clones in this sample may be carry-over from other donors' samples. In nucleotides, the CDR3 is TGCAGTGCTAGAGACCAGCGGGGGCTATACAATGAGCAGTTCTTC. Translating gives CSARDQRGLYNEQFF.